A single T cell receptor (beta chain) is shown here with its context. The sample belongs to a study of control samples from healthy donors and cancer patients. Trimming took off 5 bases at V and 8 bases at J, with 9 bases between the two ends. The germline V gene has CDR1 PRHDT and CDR2 FYEKMQ (reference sequence). There are 11 residues in the CDR3. Profiled with immunoSEQ multiplex PCR; TCRdb holds only in-frame clones, not every one. The data show roughly 170,000 clones, with just under 95% seen just once and more than 1.4% held by the top ten. This receptor was taken from a man aged 18 to 35 in good health. The V call is TRBV13, the J call TRBJ1-1, with D unresolved. Sequencing input: blood. CDR3 protein: CASSQRQEAFF. The CDR3 DNA reads TGTGCCAGCAGCCAACGACAAGAAGCTTTCTTT.